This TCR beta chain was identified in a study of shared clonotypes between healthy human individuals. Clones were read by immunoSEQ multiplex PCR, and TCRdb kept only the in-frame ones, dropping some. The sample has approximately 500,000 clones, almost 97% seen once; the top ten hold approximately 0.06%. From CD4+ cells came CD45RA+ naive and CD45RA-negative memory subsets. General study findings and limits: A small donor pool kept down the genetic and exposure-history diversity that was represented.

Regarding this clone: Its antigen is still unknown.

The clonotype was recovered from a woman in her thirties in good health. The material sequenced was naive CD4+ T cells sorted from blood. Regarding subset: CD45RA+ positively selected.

CDR3 loop: CASSLGAGTDTEKLFF. In nucleotides, the CDR3 is TGTGCCAGCAGCTTGGGCGCCGGGACTGATACAGAAAAACTGTTTTTT. This chain uses TRBV5-8 with TRBJ1-4; tentatively, D is TRBD1 (5 bases). Trimming pared 0 bases from V and 8 bases from J, leaving 17 bases between. The CDR3 contains 16 residues. CDR1 and CDR2 (germline): SGHTS, YDEGEE.